Described below is a single T cell receptor (beta chain) sequence and its context. The antigen is undetermined. The donors, nominally healthy at sampling, likely had unrecorded immune exposures. This entry is derived from a study of cytomegalovirus exposure and HLA in healthy donors. The PCR ran on 60 Vbeta and 13 Jbeta primers. Sequenced by immunoSEQ multiplex PCR; TCRdb stores in-frame clones only, minus some. The sample includes 130,000 or so clones, 82% seen only once; the top ten take roughly 7.7%. From germline, CDR1 is MDHEN and CDR2 SYDVKM. V was cut by 3 bases and J by 1 base, with 9 bases left in between. CDR3 length equals 14 residues. General study findings and limits: The HLA-A and HLA-B alleles of most subjects were reportedly predicted accurately from TCR beta sequences. TCR beta V segments were, for the most part, productive about 87% or about 30% of the time in an earlier analysis.

J is TRBJ1-2 and V is TRBV28; no clear D gene. Material for sequencing was PBMCs. This sequence originates from a woman aged 45 to 65 in good health and CMV-seropositive. For the CDR3, the DNA is TGTGCCAGCAGTTTGGTACAGCTTAACTATGGCTACACCTTC. It yields the protein CASSLVQLNYGYTF.